This T cell receptor (beta chain) was captured in a study of identical twins. Study-wide findings and caveats: Models underestimated out-of-frame TCR alpha sharing in monozygotic twins. Surplus twin overlap in beta out-of-frame sequences was less pronounced. Out-of-frame alpha sequences shared between twins exhibited an excess of low generation probability.

Germline assignment: CDR1 SGHAT and CDR2 FQNNGV. The CDR3 extends over 14 amino acids. Between the trimmed V and J ends, which lost 0 bases and 10 bases, there was a span of 16 bases. Template switching added a universal primer site; cDNA carried unique molecular identifiers. TCRdb used MiXCR to reprocess the 5' RACE reads, holding one entry per CDR3 protein. The profile covers 1.5 million to 2 million distinct CDR3 sequences, with about 32% appearing a single time and approximately 0.29% taken by the ten largest. As to this clonotype: Its antigen is unknown.

Specimen: cord blood. The chain carries TRBV11-2 and TRBJ2-7; tentatively, D is TRBD1 or TRBD2 (5 bases each). This receptor was obtained from a newborn girl in good health. In DNA form, the CDR3 reads TGTGCCAGCAGCTTAGATTGGGCAGCCGGGGCCCAGTACTTC. Its protein product is CASSLDWAAGAQYF.